These T cell receptor beta chains were read from a single sample in a study of blood T cell repertoires in COVID-19. Only in-frame clones appear in the TCRdb table, and some are missing; sequencing was by immunoSEQ multiplex PCR. This table holds fewer than 40,000 clones, more than 70% found once. The sample was peripheral blood. All receptors come from a man aged 65 to 79 with active COVID-19. Each CDR3 is given with its conserved first and last residue. Each record gives: clone size, J gene, V gene, D gene, CDR3 protein. The D gene is left open where the match is weak. Only some rows state a clone size, as once, few, many or a class for expanded clones.

once,TRBJ2-1,TRBV12-3/TRBV12-4,TRBD2,CASSLVGLAGEFF
-,TRBJ2-7,TRBV5-1,TRBD2,CASSPDIAGLKLYEQYF
-,TRBJ1-3,TRBV19,TRBD1,CASRTQGVQGNTIYF
-,TRBJ1-4,TRBV20-1,-,CSASPPGRGEKLFF
-,TRBJ2-2,TRBV4-2,TRBD2,CASRASGSSTGELFF
-,TRBJ1-5,TRBV28,-,CASSFQQGHQPQHF
-,TRBJ2-3,TRBV6-2/TRBV6-3,-,CASSYSNEADTQYF
-,TRBJ2-2,TRBV4-3,-,CASSQAPRGTTGELFF
-,TRBJ1-1,TRBV30,TRBD1,CAWSPKGTGDTEAFF
-,TRBJ2-5,TRBV4-3,TRBD2,CASRPGASGRAGETQYF
few,TRBJ1-4,TRBV5-1,TRBD1,CASSIGTGGEKLFF
-,TRBJ2-1,TRBV19,-,CASMWRGGGSYNEQFF
-,TRBJ2-5,TRBV7-2,-,CASSLGRLRETQYF
-,TRBJ1-3,TRBV18,-,CASQHSISGNTIYF
-,TRBJ2-2,TRBV25-1,-,CASTYDSFGELFF
-,TRBJ2-7,TRBV6-2/TRBV6-3,TRBD1,CASSCPPEGACEQYF
-,TRBJ1-6,TRBV15,-,CATSRDHRNSPLHF
-,TRBJ2-7,TRBV19,TRBD1,CASSMGTGGIYEQYF